Included here is one T cell receptor (beta chain) sequence, with context. The target antigen is unknown. The data originate from a study of cytomegalovirus exposure and HLA in healthy donors. Study-wide findings and caveats: Across donors, sequencing depth was assumed by presence/absence analyses to be roughly uniform. Later analysis demonstrated an association between a missense DCLRE1C variant and TCR beta V- and J-gene trimming. Beyond CMV serostatus, there was no information to go on about immune exposure.

This PCR relied on a set of 60 Vbeta primers and 13 Jbeta primers. Generated by immunoSEQ multiplex PCR, the TCRdb table keeps only in-frame clones and is missing some. The data contain around 100,000 clones, approximately 78% of them singletons. The CDR3 runs 13 residues. J lost 6 bases, V lost 1 base, and 2 bases had no gene match. The germline CDR1 and CDR2 sequences are SGHRS and YFSETQ. The sequencing sample was made of PBMCs. This receptor was obtained from a man aged 30 to 45 in good health and CMV-seropositive. This rearrangement joins TRBV5-1 to TRBJ1-1; 8 bases agree with TRBD1. The DNA of the CDR3 is TGCGCCAGCAGCTTGACGACAGGGGCTGAAGCTTTCTTT. Its protein product is CASSLTTGAEAFF.